This T cell receptor (beta chain) was sequenced in a study of Ad26.COV2.S vaccination and SARS-CoV-2 variants. TCRdb's table, derived via immunoSEQ multiplex PCR, lists solely in-frame clones and lacks some. The sample has 75,000 to 100,000 clones; approximately 86% are singletons. Remarks on this clone: The antigen is unknown.

Trimming pared 7 bases from V and 4 bases from J, leaving 17 bases between. The V gene's germline CDR1 is PRHDT and CDR2 FYEKMQ (reference sequence). The CDR3 sequence is 15 residues long. Whole-study findings and limits: Vaccinees and placebo recipients showed similar non-spike TCR breadth. It was reported that spike-specific CD8+ and CD4+ T cell responses were substantially broad after vaccination. Vaccine recipients surpassed placebo recipients in spike-specific TCR breadth.

The chain links TRBV13 to TRBJ2-1; TRBD2 might be the D (7 bases). The receptor was isolated from a human donor who had recovered from COVID-19. The material was peripheral blood, obtained after recovery from COVID-19. CDR3 protein: CASTRRRGGYNEQFF. As DNA, the CDR3 is TGTGCCAGCACCCGCCGGAGGGGGGGGTACAATGAGCAGTTCTTC.